The T cell receptor beta chain under discussion was sequenced for a study of radiation and T cells in renal cell carcinoma. Study-wide results and limits: Pretreatment tumor biopsies were lacking, so baseline clonotypes are unknown.

The V gene's germline CDR1 is LNHDA and CDR2 SQIVND (reference sequence). V was cut by 5 bases and J by 6 bases, with 6 bases left in between. The CDR3 covers 11 residues. Repertoires were generated with immunoSEQ multiplex PCR, while TCRdb's copy carries only in-frame clones and drops some. This table has some 95,000 clones, about 86% appearing once. Notes on this clone: Its antigen remains unknown.

Described time point: baseline pretreatment blood. Regarding treatment: 15 Gy SBRT to primary tumor, nephrectomy 4 weeks later. Radiation-treated patients gave blood at baseline, week 2 and week 4. The patient's renal cell carcinoma had clear cell pathology. This TCR came from a man aged 45-65 years with renal cell carcinoma. Sequenced material: blood, taken from a patient whose treatment included radiotherapy and nephrectomy. The genes are TRBV19 and TRBJ2-3, with D possibly TRBD2 on 5 matching bases. The CDR3 reads CASSSGDTQYF. The CDR3 DNA is TGTGCCAGTAGTTCGGGGGATACGCAGTATTTT.